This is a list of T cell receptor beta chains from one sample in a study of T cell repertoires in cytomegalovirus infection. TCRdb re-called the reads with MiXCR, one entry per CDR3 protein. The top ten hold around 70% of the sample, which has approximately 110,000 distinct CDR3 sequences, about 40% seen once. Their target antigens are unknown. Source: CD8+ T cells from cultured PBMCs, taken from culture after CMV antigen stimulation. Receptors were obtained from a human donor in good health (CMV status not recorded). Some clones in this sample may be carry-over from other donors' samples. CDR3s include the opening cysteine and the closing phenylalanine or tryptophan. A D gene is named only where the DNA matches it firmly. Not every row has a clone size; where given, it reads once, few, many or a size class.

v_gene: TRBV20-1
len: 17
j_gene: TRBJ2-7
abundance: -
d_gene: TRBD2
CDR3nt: TGCAGTGCTAGAGATCCGCTAGCGGGGGCCCTAACCTACGAGCAGTACTTC
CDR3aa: CSARDPLAGALTYEQYF

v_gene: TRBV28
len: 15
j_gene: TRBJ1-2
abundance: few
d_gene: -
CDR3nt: TGTGCCAGCAGTTTATCTACAGGGACCTTCTATGGCTACACCTTC
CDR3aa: CASSLSTGTFYGYTF

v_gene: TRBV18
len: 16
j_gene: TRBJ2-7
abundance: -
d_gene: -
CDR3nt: TGTGCCAGCTCACCTGAGGGGCACTCGAACCTCTACGAGCAGTACTTC
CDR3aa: CASSPEGHSNLYEQYF

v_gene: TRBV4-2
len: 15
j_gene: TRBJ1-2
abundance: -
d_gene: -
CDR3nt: TGTGCCAGCAGCCACCCTGGGGTACAGATCGATGGCTACACCTTC
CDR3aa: CASSHPGVQIDGYTF

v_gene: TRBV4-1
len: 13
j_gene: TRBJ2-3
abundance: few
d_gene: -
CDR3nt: TGTGCCAGCAGCCAAGTACCCACAGATACGCAGTATTTT
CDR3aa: CASSQVPTDTQYF

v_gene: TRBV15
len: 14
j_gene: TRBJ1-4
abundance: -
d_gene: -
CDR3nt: TGTGCCACCACTCCGGGATCAACTAATGAAAAACTGTTTTTT
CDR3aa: CATTPGSTNEKLFF

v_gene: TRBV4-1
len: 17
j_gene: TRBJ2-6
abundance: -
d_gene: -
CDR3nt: TGCGCCAGCAGCCAAGAGGATAAAGGGGCTGGGGCCAACGTCCTGACTTTC
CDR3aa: CASSQEDKGAGANVLTF

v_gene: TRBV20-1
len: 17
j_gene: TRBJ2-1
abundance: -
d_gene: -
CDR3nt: TGCAGTGCTAGAGAGCTGGGTGACCTGAGCTCCTACAATGAGCAGTTCTTC
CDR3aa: CSARELGDLSSYNEQFF

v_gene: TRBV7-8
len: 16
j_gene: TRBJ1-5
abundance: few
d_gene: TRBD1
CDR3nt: TGTGCCAGCAGCTTACACCGGGACAGCGATAATCAGCCCCAGCATTTT
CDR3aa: CASSLHRDSDNQPQHF

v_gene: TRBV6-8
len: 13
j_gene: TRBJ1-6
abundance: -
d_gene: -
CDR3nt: TGTGCCAGCATGCAGGGTGCTAATTCACCCCTCCACTTT
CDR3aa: CASMQGANSPLHF

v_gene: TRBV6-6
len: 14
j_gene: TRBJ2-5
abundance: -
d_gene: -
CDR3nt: TGTGCCAGCAGGGGGCCCGGGGTGGGAGAGACCCAGTACTTC
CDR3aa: CASRGPGVGETQYF

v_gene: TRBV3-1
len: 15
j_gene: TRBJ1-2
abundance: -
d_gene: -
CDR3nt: TGTGCCAGCAGCCAAGAGGACGGGTCCGACTATGGCTACACCTTC
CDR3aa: CASSQEDGSDYGYTF

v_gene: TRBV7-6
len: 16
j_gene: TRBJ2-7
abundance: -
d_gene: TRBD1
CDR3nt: TGTGCCAACAGCAGCACCCGGGACAGGGGGACGAGCGAGCAGTACTTC
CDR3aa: CANSSTRDRGTSEQYF

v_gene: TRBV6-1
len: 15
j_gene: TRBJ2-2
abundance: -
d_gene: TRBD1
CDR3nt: TGTGCCAGCAGTGTGGACAGGGAGAGCACCGGGGAGCTGTTTTTT
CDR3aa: CASSVDRESTGELFF

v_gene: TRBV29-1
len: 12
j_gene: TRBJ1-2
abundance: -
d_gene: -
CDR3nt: TGCAGCGTTGACGCCGGGAACTATGGCTACACCTTC
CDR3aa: CSVDAGNYGYTF

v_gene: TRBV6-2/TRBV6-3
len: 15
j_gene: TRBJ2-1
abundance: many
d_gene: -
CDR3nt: TGTGCCAGCACTATGGACAGTAGCTCCTACAATGAGCAGTTCTTC
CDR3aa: CASTMDSSSYNEQFF

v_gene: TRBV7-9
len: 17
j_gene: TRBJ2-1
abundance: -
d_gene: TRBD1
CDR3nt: TGTGCCAGCAGCTTAGAGGCCAGGGGGTTCGCTTACAATGAGCAGTTCTTC
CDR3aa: CASSLEARGFAYNEQFF

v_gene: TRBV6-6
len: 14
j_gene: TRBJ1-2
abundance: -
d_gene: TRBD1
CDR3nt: TGTGCCAGCACCCACAGGGGGGCCATCTATGGCTACACCTTC
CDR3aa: CASTHRGAIYGYTF

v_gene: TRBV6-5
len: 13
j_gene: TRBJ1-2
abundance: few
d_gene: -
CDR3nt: TGTGCCAGCAGTTACGAAGGGAACTATGGCTACACCTTC
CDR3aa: CASSYEGNYGYTF

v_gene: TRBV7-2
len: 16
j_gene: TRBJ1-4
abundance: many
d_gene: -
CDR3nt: TGTGCCAGCAGTTCGTCGAGGGGAGCTCTTGGTGAAAAACTGTTTTTT
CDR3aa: CASSSSRGALGEKLFF

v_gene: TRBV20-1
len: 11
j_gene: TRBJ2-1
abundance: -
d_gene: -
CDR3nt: TGCAGTGCTGCGACATACAATGAGCAGTTCTTC
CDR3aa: CSAATYNEQFF

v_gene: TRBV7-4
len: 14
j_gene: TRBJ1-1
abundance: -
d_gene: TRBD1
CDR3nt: TGTGCCAGCAGCTCTGGACAGGCAAAGTTGGAAGCTTTCTTT
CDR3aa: CASSSGQAKLEAFF

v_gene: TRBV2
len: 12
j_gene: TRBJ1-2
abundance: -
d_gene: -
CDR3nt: TGTGCCATCCCGGGGAGCCGTGGTGGCTACACCTTC
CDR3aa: CAIPGSRGGYTF

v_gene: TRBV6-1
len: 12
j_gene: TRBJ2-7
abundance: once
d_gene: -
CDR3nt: TGTGCCGGGGCAGGAGGAACGTACGAGCAGTACTTC
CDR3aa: CAGAGGTYEQYF